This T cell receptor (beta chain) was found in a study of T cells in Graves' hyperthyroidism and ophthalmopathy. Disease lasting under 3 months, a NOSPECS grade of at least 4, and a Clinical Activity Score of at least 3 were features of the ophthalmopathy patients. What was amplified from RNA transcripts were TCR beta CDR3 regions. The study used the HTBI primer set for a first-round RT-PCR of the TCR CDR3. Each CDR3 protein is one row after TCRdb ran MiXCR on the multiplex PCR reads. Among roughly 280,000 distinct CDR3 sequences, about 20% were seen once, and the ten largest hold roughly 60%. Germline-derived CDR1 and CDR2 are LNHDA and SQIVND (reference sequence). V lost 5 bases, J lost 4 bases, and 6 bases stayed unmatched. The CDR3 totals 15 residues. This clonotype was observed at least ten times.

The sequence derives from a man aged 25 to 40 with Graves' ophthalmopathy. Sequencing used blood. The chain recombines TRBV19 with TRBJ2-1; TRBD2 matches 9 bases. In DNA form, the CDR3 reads TGTGCCAGTAGTCGAGCGGGAGGCCCTTACAATGAGCAGTTCTTC. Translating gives CASSRAGGPYNEQFF. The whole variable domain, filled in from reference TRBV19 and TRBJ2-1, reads DGGITQSPKYLFRKEGQNVTLSCEQNLNHDAMYWYRQDPGQGLRLIYYSQIVNDFQKGDIAEGYSVSREKKESFPLTVTSAQKNPTAFYLCASSRAGGPYNEQFFGPGTRLTVL.